This T cell receptor beta chain comes out of a study of blood T cell repertoires in COVID-19. Background on the study: T cells, B-cell-depleted T cells, or PBMCs supplied cDNA or gDNA.

Per the original methods: How many nucleated cells were present was estimated from reference gene primer amplification. Assay: immunoSEQ multiplex PCR; the TCRdb copy retains only in-frame clones and omits some. The DNA was the basis for D and trimming; V, J and clone size are from that table. The data show 150,000 to 200,000 clones, 70% to 80% seen once. Donors were grouped by their self-reported clinical history. V was pared by 3 bases and J by 3 bases, with 11 bases between. Per the germline V gene, CDR1 is SEHNR and CDR2 is FQNEAQ (reference sequence). This CDR3 contains 14 residues. Material: PBMCs or T cells enriched from blood (not recorded which). The chain employs TRBV7-9 and TRBJ1-2; tentative D call: TRBD1 (5 bases). The TCR originated in a man in his fifties or sixties who had been exposed to COVID-19. CDR3 sequence reads: CASSFRDRDYGYTF. CDR3 nucleotides: TGTGCCAGCAGCTTCCGTGACAGAGACTATGGCTACACCTTC.